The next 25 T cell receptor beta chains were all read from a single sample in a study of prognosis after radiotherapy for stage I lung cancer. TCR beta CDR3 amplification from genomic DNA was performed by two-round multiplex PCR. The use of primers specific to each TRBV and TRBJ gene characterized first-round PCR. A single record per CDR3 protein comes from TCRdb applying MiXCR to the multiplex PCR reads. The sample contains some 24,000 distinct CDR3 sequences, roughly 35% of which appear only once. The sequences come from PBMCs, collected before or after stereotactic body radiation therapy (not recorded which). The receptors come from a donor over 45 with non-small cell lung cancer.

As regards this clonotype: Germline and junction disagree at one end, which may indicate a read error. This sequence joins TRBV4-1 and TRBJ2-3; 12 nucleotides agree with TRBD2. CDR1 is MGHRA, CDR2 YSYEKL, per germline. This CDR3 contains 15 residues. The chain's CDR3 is CASSRRLAGADTQYF. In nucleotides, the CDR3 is TGTGCCAGCAGCCGGAGACTAGCGGGAGCAGATACGCAGTATTTT.

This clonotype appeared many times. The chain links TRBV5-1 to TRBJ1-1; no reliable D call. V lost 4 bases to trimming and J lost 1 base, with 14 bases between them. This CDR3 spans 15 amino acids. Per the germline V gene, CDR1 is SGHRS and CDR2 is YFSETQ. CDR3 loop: CASSMQPFGNTEAFF. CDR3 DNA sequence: TGCGCCAGCAGCATGCAGCCCTTCGGGAACACTGAAGCTTTCTTT.

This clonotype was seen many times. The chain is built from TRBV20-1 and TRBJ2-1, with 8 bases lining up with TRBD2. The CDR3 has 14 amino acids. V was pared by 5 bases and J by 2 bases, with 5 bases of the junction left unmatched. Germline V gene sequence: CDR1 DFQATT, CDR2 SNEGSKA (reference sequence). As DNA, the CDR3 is TGCAGTGCTCCCGGGGGGGACCCCTACAATGAGCAGTTCTTC. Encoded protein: CSAPGGDPYNEQFF.

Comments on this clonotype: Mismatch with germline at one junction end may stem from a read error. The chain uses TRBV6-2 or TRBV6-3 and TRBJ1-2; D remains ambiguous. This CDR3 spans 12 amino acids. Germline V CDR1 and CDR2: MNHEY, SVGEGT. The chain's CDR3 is CASSDSARVYTF. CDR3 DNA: TGTGCCAGCAGTGACTCAGCAAGAGTCTACACCTTC.

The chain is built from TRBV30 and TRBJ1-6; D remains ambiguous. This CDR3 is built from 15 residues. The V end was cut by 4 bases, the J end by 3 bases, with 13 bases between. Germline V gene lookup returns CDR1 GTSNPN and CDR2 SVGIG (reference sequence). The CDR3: CAWTKDLYYNSPLHF. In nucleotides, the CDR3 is TGTGCCTGGACAAAAGACTTATACTATAATTCACCCCTCCACTTT.

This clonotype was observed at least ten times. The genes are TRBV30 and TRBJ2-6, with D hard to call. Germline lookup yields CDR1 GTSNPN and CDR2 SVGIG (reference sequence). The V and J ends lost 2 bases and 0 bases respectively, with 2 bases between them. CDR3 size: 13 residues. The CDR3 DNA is TGTGCCTGGAGTAACTCTGGGGCCAACGTCCTGACTTTC. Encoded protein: CAWSNSGANVLTF.

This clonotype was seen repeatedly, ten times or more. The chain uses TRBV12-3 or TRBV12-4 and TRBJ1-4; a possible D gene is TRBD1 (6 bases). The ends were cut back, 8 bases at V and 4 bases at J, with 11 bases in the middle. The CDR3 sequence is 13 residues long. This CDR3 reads CASSTGHNEKLFF. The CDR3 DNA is TGTGCCAGCTCGACAGGTCATAATGAAAAACTGTTTTTT.

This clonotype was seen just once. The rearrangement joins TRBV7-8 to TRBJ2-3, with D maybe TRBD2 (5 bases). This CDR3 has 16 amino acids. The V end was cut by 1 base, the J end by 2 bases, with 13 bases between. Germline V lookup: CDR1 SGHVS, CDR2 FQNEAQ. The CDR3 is CASSLVATQPTDTQYF. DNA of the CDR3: TGTGCCAGCAGCTTAGTAGCGACTCAACCCACAGATACGCAGTATTTT. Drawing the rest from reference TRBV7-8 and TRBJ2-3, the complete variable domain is GAGVSQSPRYKVAKRGQDVALRCDPISGHVSLFWYQQALGQGPEFLTYFQNEAQLDKSGLPSDRFFAERPEGSVSTLKIQRTQQEDSAVYLCASSLVATQPTDTQYFGPGTRLTVL.

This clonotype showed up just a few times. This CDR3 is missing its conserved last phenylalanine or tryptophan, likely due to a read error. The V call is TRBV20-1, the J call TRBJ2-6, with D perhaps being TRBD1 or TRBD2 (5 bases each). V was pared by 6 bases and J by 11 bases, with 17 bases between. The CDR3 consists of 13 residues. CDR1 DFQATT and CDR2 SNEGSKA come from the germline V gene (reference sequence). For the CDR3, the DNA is TGCAGTGCGCAGACCCGGGGCAGGGACGTCCTGACTTCC. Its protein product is CSAQTRGRDVLTS.

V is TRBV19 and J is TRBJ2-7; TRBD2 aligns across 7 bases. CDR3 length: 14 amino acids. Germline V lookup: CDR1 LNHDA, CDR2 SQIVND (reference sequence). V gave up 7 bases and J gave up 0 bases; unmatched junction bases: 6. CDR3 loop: CASTRAGSSYEQYF. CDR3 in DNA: TGTGCCAGTACCCGAGCGGGGAGCTCCTACGAGCAGTACTTC.

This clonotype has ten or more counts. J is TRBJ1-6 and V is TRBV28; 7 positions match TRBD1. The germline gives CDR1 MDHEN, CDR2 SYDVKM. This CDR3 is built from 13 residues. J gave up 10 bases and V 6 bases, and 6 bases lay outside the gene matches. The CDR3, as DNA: TGTGCCAGCAGGACAGGGTTTAGCTCACCCCTCCACTTT. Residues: CASRTGFSSPLHF.

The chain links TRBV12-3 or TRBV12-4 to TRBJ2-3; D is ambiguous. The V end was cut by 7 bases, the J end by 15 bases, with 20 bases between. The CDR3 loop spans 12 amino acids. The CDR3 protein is CASTSPGDTHYF. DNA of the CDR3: TGTGCCAGCACTTCCCCCGGAGATACTCATTATTTT.

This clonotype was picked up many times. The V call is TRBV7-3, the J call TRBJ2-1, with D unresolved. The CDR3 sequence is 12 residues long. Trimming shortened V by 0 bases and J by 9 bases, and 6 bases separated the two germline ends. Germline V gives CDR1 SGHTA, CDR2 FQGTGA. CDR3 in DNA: TGTGCCAGCAGCTTAACTGGAAGTGAGCAGTTCTTC. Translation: CASSLTGSEQFF.

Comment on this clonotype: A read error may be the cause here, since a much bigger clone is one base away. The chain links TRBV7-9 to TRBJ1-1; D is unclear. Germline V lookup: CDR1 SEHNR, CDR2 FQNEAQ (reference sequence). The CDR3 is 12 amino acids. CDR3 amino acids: CASSAINTEALF. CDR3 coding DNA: TGTGCCAGCAGCGCAATCAACACTGAAGCTCTCTTT.

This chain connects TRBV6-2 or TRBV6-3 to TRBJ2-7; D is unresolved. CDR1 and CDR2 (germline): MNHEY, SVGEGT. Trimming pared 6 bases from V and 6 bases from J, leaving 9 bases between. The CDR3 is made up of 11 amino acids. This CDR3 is CASRTSAEQYF. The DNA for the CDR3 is TGTGCCAGCAGAACCTCGGCCGAGCAGTACTTC.

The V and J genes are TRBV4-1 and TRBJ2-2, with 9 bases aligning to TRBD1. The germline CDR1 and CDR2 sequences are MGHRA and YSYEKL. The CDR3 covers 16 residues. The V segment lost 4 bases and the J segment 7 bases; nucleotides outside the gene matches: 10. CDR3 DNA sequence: TGCGCCAGCAGCCCAATCGACAGGGGGACTGACGGGGAGCTGTTTTTT. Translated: CASSPIDRGTDGELFF.

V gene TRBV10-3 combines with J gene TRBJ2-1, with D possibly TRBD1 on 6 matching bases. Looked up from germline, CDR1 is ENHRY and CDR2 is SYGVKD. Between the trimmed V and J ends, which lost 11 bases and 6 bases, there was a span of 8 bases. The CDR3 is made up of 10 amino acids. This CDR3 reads CASRGNEQFF. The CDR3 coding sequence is TGTGCCTCCAGGGGCAATGAGCAGTTCTTC.

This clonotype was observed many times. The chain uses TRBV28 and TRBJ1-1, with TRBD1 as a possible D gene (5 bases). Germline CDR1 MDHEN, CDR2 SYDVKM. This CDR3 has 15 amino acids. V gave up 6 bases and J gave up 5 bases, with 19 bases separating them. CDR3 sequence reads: CASRRDSPGGTEAFF. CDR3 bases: TGTGCCAGCAGAAGGGACTCACCCGGTGGGACTGAAGCTTTCTTT.

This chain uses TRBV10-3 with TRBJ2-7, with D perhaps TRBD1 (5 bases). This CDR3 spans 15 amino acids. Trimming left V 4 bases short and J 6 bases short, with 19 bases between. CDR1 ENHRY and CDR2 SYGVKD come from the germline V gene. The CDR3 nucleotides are TGTGCCATCAGTGGTTACAGGTGGCCTGAAGGCGAGCAGTACTTC. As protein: CAISGYRWPEGEQYF.

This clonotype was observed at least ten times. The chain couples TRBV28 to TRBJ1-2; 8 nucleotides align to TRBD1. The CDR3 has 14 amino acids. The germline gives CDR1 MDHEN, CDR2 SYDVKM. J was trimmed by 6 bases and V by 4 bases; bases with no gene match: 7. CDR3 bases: TGTGCCAGCAGTTCCCGCAGGGGGCCCAATGGCTACACCTTC. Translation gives CASSSRRGPNGYTF.

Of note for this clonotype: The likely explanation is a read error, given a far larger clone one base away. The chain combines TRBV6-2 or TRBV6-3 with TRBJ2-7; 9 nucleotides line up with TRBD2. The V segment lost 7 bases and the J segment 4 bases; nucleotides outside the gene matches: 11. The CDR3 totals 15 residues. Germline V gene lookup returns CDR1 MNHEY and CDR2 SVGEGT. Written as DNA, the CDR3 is TGTGCCAGCATTGAAGCGGGGGGAGGATCGTACGAGCAGTACTTC. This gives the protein CASIEAGGGSYEQYF.

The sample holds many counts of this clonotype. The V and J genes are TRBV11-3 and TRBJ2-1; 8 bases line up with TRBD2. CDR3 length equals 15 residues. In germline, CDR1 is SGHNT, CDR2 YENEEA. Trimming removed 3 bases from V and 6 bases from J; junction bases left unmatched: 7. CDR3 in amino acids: CASSFARGVPNEQFF. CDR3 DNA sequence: TGTGCCAGCAGCTTCGCGCGGGGGGTGCCCAATGAGCAGTTCTTC.

The CDR3 coding sequence is TGTGCCAGCAGACGACTATCGGGGTCTAGTGAGCAGTACTTC. Translating it yields CASRRLSGSSEQYF. The gene calls are TRBV6-2 or TRBV6-3 and TRBJ2-7; D possibly corresponds to TRBD2 (5 bases). CDR1 and CDR2 (germline): MNHEY, SVGEGT. V lost 6 bases to trimming and J lost 7 bases, with 19 bases between them. The CDR3 totals 14 residues.

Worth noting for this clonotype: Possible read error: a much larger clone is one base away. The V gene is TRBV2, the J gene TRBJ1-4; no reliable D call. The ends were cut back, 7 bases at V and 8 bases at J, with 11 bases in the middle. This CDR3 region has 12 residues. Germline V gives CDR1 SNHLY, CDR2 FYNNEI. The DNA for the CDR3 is TGTGCCAGCAACCGGTACCCAGAAAAACTGTTTTTT. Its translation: CASNRYPEKLFF.

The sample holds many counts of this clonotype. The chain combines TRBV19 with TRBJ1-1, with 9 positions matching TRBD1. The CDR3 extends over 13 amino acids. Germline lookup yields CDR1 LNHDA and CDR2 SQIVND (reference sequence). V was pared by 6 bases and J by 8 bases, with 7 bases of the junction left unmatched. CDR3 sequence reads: CASRRDRDQEAFF. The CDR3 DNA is TGTGCCAGTAGGCGGGACAGGGATCAGGAAGCTTTCTTT.